Shown below are 27 T cell receptor beta chains from a single sample sequenced in a study of T cell responses to AZD1222 COVID-19 vaccine. Only in-frame clones appear in the TCRdb table, and some are missing; sequencing was by immunoSEQ multiplex PCR. The data show 150,000 to 200,000 clones, with around nine tenths seen just once and 2.5% to 3.5% held by the top ten. This specimen was peripheral blood, taken on day 0 of AZD1222 vaccination. These receptor sequences come from an adult in good health.

The chain links TRBV18 to TRBJ2-5, with D uncertain. In germline, CDR1 is KGHSH, CDR2 LQKENI. V was pared by 3 bases and J by 2 bases, with 10 bases between. This CDR3 has 14 residues. The CDR3 bases are TGTGCCAGCTCACCGGGCGGTCAACAAGAGACCCAGTACTTC. This sequence encodes CASSPGGQQETQYF.

This chain joins TRBV11-2 and TRBJ1-5, with D unclear. The CDR3 runs 12 residues. Germline assignment: CDR1 SGHAT and CDR2 FQNNGV. V lost 0 bases, J lost 9 bases, and 6 bases lay in between. CDR3 protein: CASSLENGPQHF. The CDR3 DNA follows: TGTGCCAGCAGCTTAGAGAATGGGCCCCAGCATTTT.

The chain recombines TRBV4-3 with TRBJ2-1, with D maybe TRBD1 (5 bases). The CDR3 has 15 residues. V was cut by 1 base and J by 9 bases, with 16 bases left in between. Germline CDR1 LGHNA, CDR2 YSLEER. DNA for the CDR3: TGCGCCAGCAGCCAAGTTGTGGGGCCCTACGGTGAGCAGTTCTTC. Its protein product is CASSQVVGPYGEQFF.

Here the CDR3 reads CASSDAPPRFHATDTQYF. CDR3 DNA: TGTGCCAGCAGTGACGCCCCCCCACGGTTCCACGCCACAGATACGCAGTATTTT. The rearrangement uses TRBV6-1 and TRBJ2-3, with D unclear. The CDR3 is 18 amino acids. With 3 bases removed from V and 2 bases from J, the gap between germline ends came to 21 bases. Germline values: CDR1 MNHNS, CDR2 SASEGT.

The chain uses TRBV24-1 and TRBJ1-2; D remains unclear. The CDR3 covers 14 residues. Germline CDR1 is KGHDR and CDR2 is SFDVKD. V lost 3 bases and J lost 1, with 8 bases in between. In nucleotides, the CDR3 is TGTGCCACCAGTGATCAAACACGTAACTATGGCTACACCTTC. It yields the protein CATSDQTRNYGYTF.

The rearrangement links TRBV6-2 or TRBV6-3 to TRBJ1-5; D is possibly TRBD1 (6 bases). V lost 0 bases and J 6 bases, leaving 9 bases between the germline ends. Germline V CDR1 and CDR2: MNHEY, SVGEGT. There are 14 residues in the CDR3. CDR3 region: CASSYSTGTQPQHF. In DNA form, the CDR3 reads TGTGCCAGCAGTTACTCGACAGGAACTCAGCCCCAGCATTTT.

The chain employs TRBV19 and TRBJ2-7, with 12 nucleotides matching TRBD2. CDR1 and CDR2 (germline): LNHDA, SQIVND (reference sequence). Trimming at V came to 5 bases and at J to 7 bases, leaving 12 bases not matched to a gene. The length of the CDR3 is 16 residues. The CDR3 bases are TGTGCCAGTAGTCCCAGGACTAGCGGGACCGCGGAGGAGCAGTACTTC. Its protein product is CASSPRTSGTAEEQYF.

The chain uses TRBV7-2 and TRBJ1-5, with unresolved D. Trimming removed 5 bases from V and 2 bases from J, with 10 bases in between. CDR1 is SGHTA, CDR2 FQGNSA, per germline. The CDR3 has 14 amino acids. For the CDR3, the DNA is TGTGCCAGCAGCGAGGCTCCGCGCAATCAGCCCCAGCATTTT. It yields the protein CASSEAPRNQPQHF.

This sequence joins TRBV6-5 and TRBJ1-6, with 10 positions matching TRBD1. The CDR3 runs to 15 residues. Germline CDR1 MNHEY, CDR2 SVGAGI. The V and J ends lost 7 bases and 7 bases, in that order; junction bases with no gene match: 7. CDR3 sequence reads: CASIMTGGSNSPLHF. CDR3 coding DNA: TGTGCCAGCATAATGACAGGGGGCTCGAATTCACCCCTCCACTTT.

The chain links TRBV6-1 to TRBJ2-5; TRBD2 is a possible D gene (7 bases). Trimming left V 2 bases short and J 5 bases short, with 15 bases between. Germline CDR1 MNHNS, CDR2 SASEGT. There are 15 residues in the CDR3. The CDR3 loop is CASSENRGAGETQYF. The CDR3 nucleotides read TGTGCCAGCAGTGAAAACCGGGGGGCGGGCGAGACCCAGTACTTC.

This clone was recorded only once. The gene calls are TRBV5-1 and TRBJ2-1; 9 positions agree with TRBD1. Trimming cost V 0 bases and J 4 bases; bases outside gene matches: 5. CDR1 SGHRS and CDR2 YFSETQ come from the germline V gene. The length of the CDR3 is 16 residues. The CDR3, as DNA: TGCGCCAGCAGCTTGGCACAGGGGGCTTCGTACAATGAGCAGTTCTTC. This gives the protein CASSLAQGASYNEQFF.

Here the CDR3 reads CSADLEGALTDTQYF. The CDR3 DNA follows: TGCAGCGCTGACCTAGAGGGGGCCCTCACAGATACGCAGTATTTT. The rearrangement joins TRBV29-1 to TRBJ2-3, with 7 bases fitting TRBD1. Unmatched junction bases numbered 12, after V lost 7 bases and J lost 2 bases. This CDR3 contains 15 residues. From germline, CDR1 is SQVTM and CDR2 ANQGSEA.

This chain uses TRBV5-5 with TRBJ2-3; possible D gene TRBD2, 6 bases. The CDR3 totals 14 residues. Germline V gene lookup returns CDR1 SGHKS and CDR2 YYEKEE (reference sequence). Trimming cost V 3 bases and J 2 bases, with 10 bases left between them. The CDR3 loop reads CASSSGTSTDTQYF. In nucleotides, the CDR3 is TGTGCCAGCAGCTCCGGGACTTCCACAGATACGCAGTATTTT.

V gene TRBV3-1 (or the pseudogene TRBV3-2) combines with J gene TRBJ1-1; D is ambiguous. The ends were cut back, 3 bases at V and 1 base at J, with 3 bases in the middle. The CDR3 length is 12 residues. Germline-derived CDR1 and CDR2 are LGHDT and YNNKEL (reference sequence). As DNA, the CDR3 is TGTGCCAGCAGCCACGGGAACACTGAAGCTTTCTTT. Translating gives CASSHGNTEAFF.

The rearrangement joins TRBV29-1 to TRBJ2-7; D perhaps matches TRBD2 (7 bases). The CDR3 runs to 12 residues. Germline values: CDR1 SQVTM, CDR2 ANQGSEA. In DNA form, the CDR3 reads TGCAGTGCGGGGGCAGGATCCTACGAGCAGTACTTC. It codes for CSAGAGSYEQYF.

CDR3 bases: TGTGCCAGCAGCGTAGACCCATTTAGCAGCGGATACAATGAGCAGTTCTTC. Protein product: CASSVDPFSSGYNEQFF. The V and J genes are TRBV9 and TRBJ2-1; possibly TRBD2 for D (5 bases). V was pared by 0 bases and J by 4 bases, with 17 bases between. This CDR3 contains 17 residues. Germline V lookup: CDR1 SGDLS, CDR2 YYNGEE.

The rearrangement links TRBV6-5 to TRBJ2-7; TRBD1 aligns across 8 bases. V shed 6 bases and J 2 bases; nucleotides not matched to a gene: 9. The CDR3 runs to 15 residues. Germline V lookup: CDR1 MNHEY, CDR2 SVGAGI. The CDR3 DNA follows: TGTGCCAGCAGAAGGACAGGGCGGACCGCCTACGAGCAGTACTTC. Amino acid sequence: CASRRTGRTAYEQYF.

The DNA of the CDR3 is TGTGCCAGCGCATATAGACAGGGGGGAGCAGATACGCAGTATTTT. Its protein is CASAYRQGGADTQYF. V usage is TRBV2 and J usage is TRBJ2-3; TRBD1 matches 9 bases. The V gene's germline CDR1 is SNHLY and CDR2 FYNNEI. After removal of 8 bases from V and 4 bases from J, the junction contained 10 bases not matched to a gene. This CDR3 has 15 residues.

This clone was seen only a few times. The chain joins TRBV3-1 (or the pseudogene TRBV3-2) to TRBJ1-6; D ambiguous. This CDR3 comprises 17 residues. Per the germline V gene, CDR1 is LGHDT and CDR2 is YNNKEL (reference sequence). Trimming stripped 2 bases from V and 0 bases from J, with 11 bases between. This CDR3 is CASSQRPASSYNSPLHF. CDR3 in DNA: TGTGCCAGCAGCCAAAGGCCCGCGAGCTCCTATAATTCACCCCTCCACTTT.

This chain uses TRBV27 with TRBJ2-7; 10 nucleotides match TRBD1. J lost 7 bases, V lost 5 bases, and 8 bases had no gene match. The length of the CDR3 is 14 residues. Germline values: CDR1 MNHEY, CDR2 SMNVEV (reference sequence). The CDR3 nucleotides read TGTGCCAGCAGTCCGTCGGACAGGGGGGGAGAGCAGTACTTC. This sequence encodes CASSPSDRGGEQYF.

The chain couples TRBV7-9 to TRBJ2-7; D may match TRBD1 or TRBD2 (5 bases each). Per the germline V gene, CDR1 is SEHNR and CDR2 is FQNEAQ (reference sequence). Trimming pared 1 base from V and 0 bases from J, leaving 13 bases between. This CDR3 has 16 residues. CDR3 bases: TGTGCCAGCAGCTTAGTACATCGGGGCAGCTCCTACGAGCAGTACTTC. Amino acids: CASSLVHRGSSYEQYF.

The chain joins TRBV7-2 to TRBJ1-6; D gene unclear. The CDR3 spans 16 residues. V dropped 2 bases and J dropped 0 bases, with 8 bases sitting between them. CDR1 is SGHTA, CDR2 FQGNSA, per germline. The CDR3 bases are TGTGCCAGCAGCTTAACCATAAGCTCCTATAATTCACCCCTCCACTTT. Protein: CASSLTISSYNSPLHF.

V usage is TRBV27 and J usage is TRBJ2-7; 8 bases align to TRBD1. Germline values: CDR1 MNHEY, CDR2 SMNVEV (reference sequence). The CDR3 covers 17 residues. Trimming took 1 base from V and 5 from J; bases not matched to a gene: 13. CDR3 bases: TGTGCCAGCAGTTTATTAGGAACAGGGGGTCGCTACGACGAGCAGTACTTC. Translated: CASSLLGTGGRYDEQYF.

The CDR3 loop reads CASRTGFGPLHF. CDR3 nucleotides: TGTGCCAGCAGAACAGGGTTCGGGCCCCTCCACTTT. The V and J genes are TRBV27 and TRBJ1-6, with D perhaps TRBD1 (6 bases). This CDR3 contains 12 residues. Per germline, CDR1 MNHEY and CDR2 SMNVEV (reference sequence). The ends were cut back, 6 bases at V and 13 bases at J, with 13 bases in the middle.

The rearrangement joins TRBV9 to TRBJ2-3; 11 positions agree with TRBD2. The junction had 6 bases not matched to a gene; V was cut back by 3 bases and J by 6 bases. The length of the CDR3 is 15 residues. The V gene's germline CDR1 is SGDLS and CDR2 YYNGEE. CDR3 DNA: TGTGCCAGCAGCGGCATAGCGGGGGGGCGTGATACGCAGTATTTT. It translates to CASSGIAGGRDTQYF.

This chain links TRBV5-6 with TRBJ1-1; D remains unclear. V was shortened by 6 bases and J by 0 bases, with 15 bases between the two germline ends. CDR3 length: 15 amino acids. CDR1 SGHDT and CDR2 YYEEEE come from the germline V gene. The CDR3 sequence is CASNPTGPMNTEAFF. In DNA form, the CDR3 reads TGTGCCAGCAACCCTACCGGGCCCATGAACACTGAAGCTTTCTTT. The complete variable domain, with remaining parts taken from reference TRBV5-6 and TRBJ1-1, reads DAGVTQSPTHLIKTRGQQVTLRCSPKSGHDTVSWYQQALGQGPQFIFQYYEEEERQRGNFPDRFSGHQFPNYSSELNVNALLLGDSALYLCASNPTGPMNTEAFFGQGTRLTVV.

V usage is TRBV6-2 or TRBV6-3 and J usage is TRBJ1-1; 8 nucleotides agree with TRBD1. CDR3 length: 16 amino acids. CDR1 is MNHEY and CDR2 is SVGEGT in the germline V gene. The trim removed 5 bases at V and 0 bases at J, leaving 8 bases unmatched. The CDR3 reads CASSNAGGRMNTEAFF. CDR3 bases: TGTGCCAGCAGTAACGCAGGGGGCCGGATGAACACTGAAGCTTTCTTT.